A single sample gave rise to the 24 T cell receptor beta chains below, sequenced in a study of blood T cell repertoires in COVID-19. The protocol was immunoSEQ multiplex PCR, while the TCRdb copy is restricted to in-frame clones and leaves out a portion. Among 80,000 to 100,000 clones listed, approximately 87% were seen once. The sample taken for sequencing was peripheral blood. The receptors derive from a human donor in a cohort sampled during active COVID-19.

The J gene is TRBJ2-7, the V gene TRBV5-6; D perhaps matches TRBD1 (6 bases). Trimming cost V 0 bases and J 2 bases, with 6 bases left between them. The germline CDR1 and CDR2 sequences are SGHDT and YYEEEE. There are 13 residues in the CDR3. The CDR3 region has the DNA TGTGCCAGCAGCTTGGACAGGGCCTACGAGCAGTACTTC. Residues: CASSLDRAYEQYF.

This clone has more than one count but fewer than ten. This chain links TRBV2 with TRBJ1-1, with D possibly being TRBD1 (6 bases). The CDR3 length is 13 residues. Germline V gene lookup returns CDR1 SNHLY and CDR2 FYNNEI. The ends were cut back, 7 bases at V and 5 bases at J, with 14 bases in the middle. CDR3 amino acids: CASILQGLTEAFF. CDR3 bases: TGTGCCAGCATCCTCCAGGGGTTGACTGAAGCTTTCTTT.

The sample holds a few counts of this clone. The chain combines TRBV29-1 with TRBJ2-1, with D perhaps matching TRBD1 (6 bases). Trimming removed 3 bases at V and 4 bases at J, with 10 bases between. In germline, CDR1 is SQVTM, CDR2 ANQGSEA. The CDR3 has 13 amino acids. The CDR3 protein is CSVESQGYNEQFF. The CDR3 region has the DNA TGCAGCGTTGAGTCGCAGGGGTACAATGAGCAGTTCTTC.

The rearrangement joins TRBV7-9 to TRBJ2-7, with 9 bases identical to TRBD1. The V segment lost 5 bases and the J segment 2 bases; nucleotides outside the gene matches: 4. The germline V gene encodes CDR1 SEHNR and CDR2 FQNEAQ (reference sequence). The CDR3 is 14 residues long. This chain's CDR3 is CASSPGTGPYEQYF. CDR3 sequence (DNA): TGTGCCAGCAGCCCGGGGACAGGGCCCTACGAGCAGTACTTC.

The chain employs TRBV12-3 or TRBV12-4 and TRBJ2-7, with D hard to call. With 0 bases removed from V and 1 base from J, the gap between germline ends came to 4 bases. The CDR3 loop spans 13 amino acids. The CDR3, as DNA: TGTGCCAGCAGTTTAGCACAGTCCTACGAGCAGTACTTC. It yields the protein CASSLAQSYEQYF.

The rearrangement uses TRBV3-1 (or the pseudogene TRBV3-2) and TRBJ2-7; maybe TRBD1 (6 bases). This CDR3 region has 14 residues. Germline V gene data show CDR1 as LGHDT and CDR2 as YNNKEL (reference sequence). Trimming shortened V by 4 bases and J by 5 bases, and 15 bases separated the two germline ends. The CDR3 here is CASSRHAQGDEQYF. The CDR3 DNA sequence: TGTGCCAGCAGCCGTCATGCACAGGGTGACGAGCAGTACTTC.

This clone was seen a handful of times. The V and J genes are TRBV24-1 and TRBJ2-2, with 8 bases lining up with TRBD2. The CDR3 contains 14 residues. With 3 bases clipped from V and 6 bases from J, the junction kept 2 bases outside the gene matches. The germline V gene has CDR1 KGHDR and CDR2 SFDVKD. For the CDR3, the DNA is TGTGCCACCAGTGATGGGACTAGTGCCGGGGAGCTGTTTTTT. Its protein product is CATSDGTSAGELFF.

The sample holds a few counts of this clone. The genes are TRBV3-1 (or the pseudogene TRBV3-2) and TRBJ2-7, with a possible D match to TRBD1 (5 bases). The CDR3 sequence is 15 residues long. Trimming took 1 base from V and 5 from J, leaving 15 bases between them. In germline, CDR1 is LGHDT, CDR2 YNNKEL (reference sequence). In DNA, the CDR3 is TGTGCCAGCAGCCAAGCAGGGCAGGCTTTGGACGAGCAGTACTTC. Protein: CASSQAGQALDEQYF.

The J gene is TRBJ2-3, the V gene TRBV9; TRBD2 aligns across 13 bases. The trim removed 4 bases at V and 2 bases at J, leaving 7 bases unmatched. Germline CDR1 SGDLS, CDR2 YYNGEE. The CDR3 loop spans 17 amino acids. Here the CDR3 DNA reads TGTGCCAGCAGCACCCGGACTAGCGGGGGCCCCACAGATACGCAGTATTTT. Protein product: CASSTRTSGGPTDTQYF.

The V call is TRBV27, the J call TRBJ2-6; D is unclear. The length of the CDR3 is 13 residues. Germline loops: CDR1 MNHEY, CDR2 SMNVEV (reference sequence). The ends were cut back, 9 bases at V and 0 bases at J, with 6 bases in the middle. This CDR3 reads CASLISGANVLTF. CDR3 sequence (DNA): TGTGCCAGTTTAATCTCTGGGGCCAACGTCCTGACTTTC.

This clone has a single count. The CDR3 loop is CASSIDWERQETQYF. The CDR3 nucleotides are TGTGCCAGTAGTATAGACTGGGAGAGGCAAGAGACCCAGTACTTC. The chain employs TRBV19 and TRBJ2-5, with a weak D call TRBD2 (5 bases). CDR1 and CDR2 from the germline V gene are LNHDA and SQIVND (reference sequence). Trimming removed 0 bases at V and 2 bases at J, with 10 bases between. This CDR3 is built from 15 residues.

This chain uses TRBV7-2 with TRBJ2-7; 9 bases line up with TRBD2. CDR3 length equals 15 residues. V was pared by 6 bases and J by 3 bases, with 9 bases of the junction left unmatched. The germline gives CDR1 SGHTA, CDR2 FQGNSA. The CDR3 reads CASSLSSGRGYEQYF. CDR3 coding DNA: TGTGCCAGCAGTCTAAGTAGCGGGAGAGGCTACGAGCAGTACTTC.

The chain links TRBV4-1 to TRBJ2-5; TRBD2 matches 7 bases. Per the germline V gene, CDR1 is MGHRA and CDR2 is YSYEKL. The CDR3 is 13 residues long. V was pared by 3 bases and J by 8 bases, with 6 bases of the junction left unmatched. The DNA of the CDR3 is TGCGCCAGCAGCCAGTTAGGAGCGGGAACCCAGTACTTC. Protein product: CASSQLGAGTQYF.

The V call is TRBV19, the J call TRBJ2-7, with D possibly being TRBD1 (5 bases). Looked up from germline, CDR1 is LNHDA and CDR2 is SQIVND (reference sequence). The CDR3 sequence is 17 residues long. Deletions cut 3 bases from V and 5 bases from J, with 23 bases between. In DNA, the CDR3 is TGTGCCAGTAGTATGAGTGGGGCGTGGGGCGACCAGGACGAGCAGTACTTC. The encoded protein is CASSMSGAWGDQDEQYF.

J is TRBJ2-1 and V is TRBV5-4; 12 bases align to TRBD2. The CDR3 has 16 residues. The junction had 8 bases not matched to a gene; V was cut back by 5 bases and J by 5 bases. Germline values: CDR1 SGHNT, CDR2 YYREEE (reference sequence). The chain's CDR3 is CASRLRTSGDHNEQFF. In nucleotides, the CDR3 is TGTGCCAGCAGACTAAGGACTAGCGGGGATCACAATGAGCAGTTCTTC.

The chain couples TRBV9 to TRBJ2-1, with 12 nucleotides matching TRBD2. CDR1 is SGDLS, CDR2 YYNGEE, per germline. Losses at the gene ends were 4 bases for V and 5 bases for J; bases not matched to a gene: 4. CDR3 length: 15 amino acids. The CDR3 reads CASSSRLAGDNEQFF. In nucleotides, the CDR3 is TGTGCCAGCAGCTCCCGACTAGCGGGGGACAATGAGCAGTTCTTC.

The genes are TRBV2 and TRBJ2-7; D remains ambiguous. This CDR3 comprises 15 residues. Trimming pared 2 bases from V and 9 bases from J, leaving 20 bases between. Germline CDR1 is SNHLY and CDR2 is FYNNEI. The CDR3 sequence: CASSESTEVPTRQYF. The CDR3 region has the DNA TGTGCCAGCAGTGAATCCACCGAGGTCCCAACCCGGCAGTACTTC.

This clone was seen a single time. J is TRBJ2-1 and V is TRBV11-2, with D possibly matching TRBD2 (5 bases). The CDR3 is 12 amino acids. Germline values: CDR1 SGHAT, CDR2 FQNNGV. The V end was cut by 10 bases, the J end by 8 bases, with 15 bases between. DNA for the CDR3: TGTGCCACCTCACTAGGTGTCGATGAGCAGTTCTTC. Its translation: CATSLGVDEQFF.

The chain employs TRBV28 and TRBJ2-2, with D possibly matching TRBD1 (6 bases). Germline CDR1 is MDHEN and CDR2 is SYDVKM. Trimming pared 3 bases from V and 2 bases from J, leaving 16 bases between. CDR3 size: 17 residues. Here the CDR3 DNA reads TGTGCCAGCAGTTTTCTCTGGGGACAAGCAAACACCGGGGAGCTGTTTTTT. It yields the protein CASSFLWGQANTGELFF.

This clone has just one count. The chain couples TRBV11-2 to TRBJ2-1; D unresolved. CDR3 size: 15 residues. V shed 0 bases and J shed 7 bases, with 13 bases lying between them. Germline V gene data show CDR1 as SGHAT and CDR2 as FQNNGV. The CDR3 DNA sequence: TGTGCCAGCAGCTTAGAAGGCCTAGGTTCTAATGAGCAGTTCTTC. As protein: CASSLEGLGSNEQFF.

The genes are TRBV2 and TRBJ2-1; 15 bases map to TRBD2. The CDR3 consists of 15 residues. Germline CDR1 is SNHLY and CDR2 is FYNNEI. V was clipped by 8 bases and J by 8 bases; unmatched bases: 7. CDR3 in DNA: TGTGCCAGCGGAAGGACTAGCGGGAGGGCCGATGAGCAGTTCTTC. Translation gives CASGRTSGRADEQFF.

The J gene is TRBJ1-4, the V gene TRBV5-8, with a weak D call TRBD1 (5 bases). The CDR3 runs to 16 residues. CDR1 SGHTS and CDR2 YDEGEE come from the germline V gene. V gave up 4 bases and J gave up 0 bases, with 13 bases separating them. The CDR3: CASSRFQGSTNEKLFF. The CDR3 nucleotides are TGTGCCAGCAGCCGTTTCCAGGGCTCAACTAATGAAAAACTGTTTTTT.

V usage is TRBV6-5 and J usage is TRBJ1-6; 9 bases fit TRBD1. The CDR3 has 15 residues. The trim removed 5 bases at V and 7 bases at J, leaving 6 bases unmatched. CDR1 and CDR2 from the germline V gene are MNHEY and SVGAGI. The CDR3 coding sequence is TGTGCCAGCAGTCCGATCGGACAGGGGAATTCACCCCTCCACTTT. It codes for CASSPIGQGNSPLHF.

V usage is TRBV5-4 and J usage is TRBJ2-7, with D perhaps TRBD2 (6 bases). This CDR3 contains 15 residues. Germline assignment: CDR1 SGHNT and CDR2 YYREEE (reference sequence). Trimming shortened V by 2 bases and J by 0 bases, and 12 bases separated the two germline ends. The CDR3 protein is CASSFSSGVSYEQYF. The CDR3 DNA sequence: TGTGCCAGCAGCTTTTCCTCGGGGGTCTCCTACGAGCAGTACTTC.